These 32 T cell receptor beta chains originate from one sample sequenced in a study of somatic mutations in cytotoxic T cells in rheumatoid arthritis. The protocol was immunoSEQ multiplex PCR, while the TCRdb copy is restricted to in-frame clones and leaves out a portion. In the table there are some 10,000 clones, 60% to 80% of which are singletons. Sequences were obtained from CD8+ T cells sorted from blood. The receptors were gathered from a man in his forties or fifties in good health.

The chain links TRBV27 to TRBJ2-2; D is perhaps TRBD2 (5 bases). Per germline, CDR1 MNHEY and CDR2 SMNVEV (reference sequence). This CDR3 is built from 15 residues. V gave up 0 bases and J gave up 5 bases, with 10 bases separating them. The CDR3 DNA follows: TGTGCCAGCAGTTTATCACTAACGGGGACCGGGGAGCTGTTTTTT. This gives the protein CASSLSLTGTGELFF.

The CDR3 sequence: CATEGGPTSTDTQYF. CDR3 in DNA: TGTGCCACCGAGGGGGGGCCCACTAGCACAGATACGCAGTATTTT. The V call is TRBV6-1, the J call TRBJ2-3, with TRBD2 as a possible D gene (7 bases). Germline CDR1 is MNHNS and CDR2 is SASEGT. The V end lost 10 bases, the J end lost 0 bases, and 17 bases lay between the germline ends. The CDR3 runs to 15 residues.

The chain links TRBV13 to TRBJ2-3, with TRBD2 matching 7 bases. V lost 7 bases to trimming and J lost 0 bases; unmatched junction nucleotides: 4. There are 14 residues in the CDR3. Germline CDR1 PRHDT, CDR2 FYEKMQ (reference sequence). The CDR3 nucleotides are TGTGCCAGCAAGAGCGGGGTAAGCACAGATACGCAGTATTTT. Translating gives CASKSGVSTDTQYF.

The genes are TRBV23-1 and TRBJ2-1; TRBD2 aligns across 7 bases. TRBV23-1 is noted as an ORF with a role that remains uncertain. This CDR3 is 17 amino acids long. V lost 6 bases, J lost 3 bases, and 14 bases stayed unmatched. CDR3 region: CASSQPPGGDDYNEQFF. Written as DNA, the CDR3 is TGCGCCAGCAGCCAACCCCCTGGGGGGGACGACTACAATGAGCAGTTCTTC.

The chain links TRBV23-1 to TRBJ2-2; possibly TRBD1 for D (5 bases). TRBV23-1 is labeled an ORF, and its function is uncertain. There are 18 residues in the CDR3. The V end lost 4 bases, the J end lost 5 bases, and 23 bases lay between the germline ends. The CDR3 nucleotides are TGCGCCAGCAGTCGTACTCAGGGATCCCTACATCAGACCGGGGAGCTGTTTTTT. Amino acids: CASSRTQGSLHQTGELFF.

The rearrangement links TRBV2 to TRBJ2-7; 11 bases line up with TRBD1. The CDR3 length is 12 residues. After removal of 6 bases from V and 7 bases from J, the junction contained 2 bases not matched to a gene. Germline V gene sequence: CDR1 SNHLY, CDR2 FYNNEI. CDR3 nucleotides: TGTGCCAGCAGGGACAGGGGGCTTGAGCAGTACTTC. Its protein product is CASRDRGLEQYF.

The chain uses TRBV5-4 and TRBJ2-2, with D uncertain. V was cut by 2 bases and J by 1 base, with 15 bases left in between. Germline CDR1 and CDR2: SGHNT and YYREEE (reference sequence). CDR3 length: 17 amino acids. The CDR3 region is CASSFELPNGNTGELFF. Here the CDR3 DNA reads TGTGCCAGCAGCTTCGAACTGCCAAACGGGAACACCGGGGAGCTGTTTTTT.

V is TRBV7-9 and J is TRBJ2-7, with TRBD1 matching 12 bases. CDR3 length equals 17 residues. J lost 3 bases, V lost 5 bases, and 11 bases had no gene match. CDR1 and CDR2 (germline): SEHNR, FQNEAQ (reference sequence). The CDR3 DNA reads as TGTGCCAGCAGCCCCCAGAGGGGGACAGGGGGCAACTACGAGCAGTACTTC. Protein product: CASSPQRGTGGNYEQYF.

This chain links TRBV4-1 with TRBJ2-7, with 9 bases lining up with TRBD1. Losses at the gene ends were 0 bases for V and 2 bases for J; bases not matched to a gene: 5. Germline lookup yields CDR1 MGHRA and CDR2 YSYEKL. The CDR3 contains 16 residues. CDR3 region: CASSQDPRTGAYEQYF. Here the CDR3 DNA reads TGCGCCAGCAGCCAAGATCCGAGGACAGGGGCCTACGAGCAGTACTTC.

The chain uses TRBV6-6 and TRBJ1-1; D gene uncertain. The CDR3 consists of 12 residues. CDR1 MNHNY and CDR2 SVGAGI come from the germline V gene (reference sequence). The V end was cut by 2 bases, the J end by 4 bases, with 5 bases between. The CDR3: CASSYPSTEAFF. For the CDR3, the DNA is TGTGCCAGCAGTTACCCCAGCACTGAAGCTTTCTTT.

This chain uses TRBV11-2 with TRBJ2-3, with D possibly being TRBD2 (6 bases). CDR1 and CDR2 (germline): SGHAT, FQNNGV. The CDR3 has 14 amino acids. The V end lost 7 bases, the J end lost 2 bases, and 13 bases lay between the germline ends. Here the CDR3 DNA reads TGTGCCAGCACCACTTGGGACTTCACAGATACGCAGTATTTT. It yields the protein CASTTWDFTDTQYF. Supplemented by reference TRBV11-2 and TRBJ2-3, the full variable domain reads EAGVAQSPRYKIIEKRQSVAFWCNPISGHATLYWYQQILGQGPKLLIQFQNNGVVDDSQLPKDRFSAERLKGVDSTLKIQPAKLEDSAVYLCASTTWDFTDTQYFGPGTRLTVL.

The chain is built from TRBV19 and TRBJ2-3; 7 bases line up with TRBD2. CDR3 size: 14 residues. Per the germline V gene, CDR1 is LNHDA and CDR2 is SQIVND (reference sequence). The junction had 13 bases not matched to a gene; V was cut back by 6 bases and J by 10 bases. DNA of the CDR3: TGTGCCAGTAGGGACCTGAGCGGGATTTGGGCGCAGTATTTT. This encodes CASRDLSGIWAQYF.

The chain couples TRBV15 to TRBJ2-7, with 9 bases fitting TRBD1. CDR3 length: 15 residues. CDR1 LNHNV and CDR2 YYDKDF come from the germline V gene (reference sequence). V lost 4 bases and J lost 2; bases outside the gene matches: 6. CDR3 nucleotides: TGTGCCACCAGCACCCGGGACAGGGCGGCCTACGAGCAGTACTTC. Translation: CATSTRDRAAYEQYF.

Here the CDR3 DNA reads TGTGCCAGCAGTGAAGGGGGCAGGGTGGTAGGAGAGACCCAGTACTTC. It specifies CASSEGGRVVGETQYF. The genes are TRBV6-1 and TRBJ2-5; D is possibly TRBD1 (5 bases). Germline V gene lookup returns CDR1 MNHNS and CDR2 SASEGT. V lost 1 base and J 4 bases, leaving 16 bases between the germline ends. The CDR3 extends over 16 amino acids.

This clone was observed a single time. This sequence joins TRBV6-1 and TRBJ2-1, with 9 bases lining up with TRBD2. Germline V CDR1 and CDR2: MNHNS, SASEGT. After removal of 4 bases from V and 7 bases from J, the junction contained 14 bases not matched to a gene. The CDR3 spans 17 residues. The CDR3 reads CASSVVASGLANNEQFF. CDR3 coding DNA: TGTGCCAGCAGTGTTGTGGCCTCAGGACTAGCGAATAATGAGCAGTTCTTC.

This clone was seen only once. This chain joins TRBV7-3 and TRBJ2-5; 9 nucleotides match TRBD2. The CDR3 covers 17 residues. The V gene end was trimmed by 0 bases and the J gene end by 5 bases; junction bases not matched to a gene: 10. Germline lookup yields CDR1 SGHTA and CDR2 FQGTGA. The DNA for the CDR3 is TGTGCCAGCAGCTTAACTCCGGCTAGCGGGGACGGGGAGACCCAGTACTTC. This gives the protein CASSLTPASGDGETQYF. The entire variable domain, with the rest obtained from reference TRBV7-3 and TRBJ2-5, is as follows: GAGVSQTPSNKVTEKGKYVELRCDPISGHTALYWYRQSLGQGPEFLIYFQGTGAADDSGLPNDRFFAVRPEGSVSTLKIQRTERGDSAVYLCASSLTPASGDGETQYFGPGTRLLVL.

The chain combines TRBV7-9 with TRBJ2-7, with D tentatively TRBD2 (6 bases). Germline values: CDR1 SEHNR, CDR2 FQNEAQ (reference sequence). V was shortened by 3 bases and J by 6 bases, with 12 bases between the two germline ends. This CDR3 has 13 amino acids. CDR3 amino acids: CASSFGGVSEQYF. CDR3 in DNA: TGTGCCAGCAGCTTCGGGGGAGTGAGCGAGCAGTACTTC.

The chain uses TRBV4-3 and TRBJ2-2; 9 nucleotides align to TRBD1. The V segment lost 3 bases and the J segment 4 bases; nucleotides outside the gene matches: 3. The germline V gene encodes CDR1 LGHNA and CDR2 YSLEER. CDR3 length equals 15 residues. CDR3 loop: CASSHGTGSTGELFF. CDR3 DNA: TGCGCCAGCAGCCACGGGACAGGGAGCACCGGGGAGCTGTTTTTT.

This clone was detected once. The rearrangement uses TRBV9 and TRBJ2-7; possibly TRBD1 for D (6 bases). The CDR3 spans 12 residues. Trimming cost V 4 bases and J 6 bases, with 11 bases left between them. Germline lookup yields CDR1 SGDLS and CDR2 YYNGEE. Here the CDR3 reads CASSPLGAEQYF. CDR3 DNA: TGTGCCAGCAGCCCTCTGGGGGCCGAGCAGTACTTC.

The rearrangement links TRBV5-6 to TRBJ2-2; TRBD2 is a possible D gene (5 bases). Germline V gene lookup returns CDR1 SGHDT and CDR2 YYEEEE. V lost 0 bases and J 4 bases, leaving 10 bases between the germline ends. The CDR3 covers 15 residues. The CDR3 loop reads CASSLGVASTGELFF. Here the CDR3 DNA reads TGTGCCAGCAGCTTGGGAGTAGCGAGCACCGGGGAGCTGTTTTTT.

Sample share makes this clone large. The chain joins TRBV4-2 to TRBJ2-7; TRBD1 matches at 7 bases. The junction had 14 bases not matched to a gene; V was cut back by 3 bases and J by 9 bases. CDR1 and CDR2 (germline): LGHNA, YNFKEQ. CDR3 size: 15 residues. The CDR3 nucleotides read TGTGCCAGCAGCCAGACCGGGACAGTCCTGATGGGGCAGTACTTC. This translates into CASSQTGTVLMGQYF.

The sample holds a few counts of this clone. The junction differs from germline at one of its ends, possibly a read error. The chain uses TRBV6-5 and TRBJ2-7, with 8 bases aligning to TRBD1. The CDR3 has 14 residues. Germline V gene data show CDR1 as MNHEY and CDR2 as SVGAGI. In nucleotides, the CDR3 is TGTGCCATCAGTGAGGCGGACAGGGCGCACGAGCAGTACTTC. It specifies CAISEADRAHEQYF.

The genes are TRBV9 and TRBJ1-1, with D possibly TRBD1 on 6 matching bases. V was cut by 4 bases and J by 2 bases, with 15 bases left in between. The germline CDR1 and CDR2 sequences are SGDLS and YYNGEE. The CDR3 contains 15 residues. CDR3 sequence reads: CASSPPDRINTEAFF. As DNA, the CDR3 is TGTGCCAGCAGCCCACCCGACAGGATCAACACTGAAGCTTTCTTT.

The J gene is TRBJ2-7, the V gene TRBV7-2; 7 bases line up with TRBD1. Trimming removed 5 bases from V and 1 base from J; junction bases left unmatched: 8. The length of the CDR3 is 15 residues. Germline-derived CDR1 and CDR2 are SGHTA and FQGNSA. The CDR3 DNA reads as TGTGCCAGCAGCCCAGCCTGGGACAGTTCCTACGAGCAGTACTTC. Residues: CASSPAWDSSYEQYF.

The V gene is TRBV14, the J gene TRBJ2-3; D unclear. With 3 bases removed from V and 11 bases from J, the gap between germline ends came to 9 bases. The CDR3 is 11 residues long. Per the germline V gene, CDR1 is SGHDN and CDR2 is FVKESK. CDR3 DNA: TGTGCCAGCAGCCAGGGTCTAGGGCAGTATTTT. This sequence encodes CASSQGLGQYF.

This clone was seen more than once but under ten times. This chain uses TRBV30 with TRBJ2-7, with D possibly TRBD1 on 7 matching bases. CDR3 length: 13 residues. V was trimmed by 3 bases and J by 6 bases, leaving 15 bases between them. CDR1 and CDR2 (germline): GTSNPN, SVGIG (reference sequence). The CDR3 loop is CAWRSGQGGEQYF. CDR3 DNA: TGTGCCTGGAGATCCGGGCAGGGGGGCGAGCAGTACTTC. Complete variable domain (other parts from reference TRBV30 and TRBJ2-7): SQTIHQWPATLVQPVGSPLSLECTVEGTSNPNLYWYRQAAGRGLQLLFYSVGIGQISSEVPQNLSASRPQDRQFILSSKKLLLSDSGFYLCAWRSGQGGEQYFGPGTRLTVT.

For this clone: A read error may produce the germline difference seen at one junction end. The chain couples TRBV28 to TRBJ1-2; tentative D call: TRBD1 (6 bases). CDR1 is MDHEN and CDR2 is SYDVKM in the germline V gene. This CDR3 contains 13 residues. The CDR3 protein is CVSNLQGHDGYTF. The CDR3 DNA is TGTGTCAGCAACCTACAGGGCCATGATGGCTACACCTTC.

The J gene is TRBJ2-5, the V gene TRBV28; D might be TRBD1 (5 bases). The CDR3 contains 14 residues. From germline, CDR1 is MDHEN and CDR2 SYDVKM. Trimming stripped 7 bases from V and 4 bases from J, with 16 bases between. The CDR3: CASTPMAGPETQYF. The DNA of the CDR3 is TGTGCCAGCACTCCGATGGCAGGGCCAGAGACCCAGTACTTC.

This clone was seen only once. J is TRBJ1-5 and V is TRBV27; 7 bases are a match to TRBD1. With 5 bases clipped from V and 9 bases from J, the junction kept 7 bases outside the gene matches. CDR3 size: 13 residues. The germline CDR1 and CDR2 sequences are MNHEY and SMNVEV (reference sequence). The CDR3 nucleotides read TGTGCCAGCAGTAGCAGGGCAGGGGGGCCCCAGCATTTT. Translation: CASSSRAGGPQHF.

In nucleotides, the CDR3 is TGTGCCAGCAGCGCTCGATTTAGCGAGAAAGAGCAGTACTTC. This codes for CASSARFSEKEQYF. The chain has TRBV9 and TRBJ2-7, with D tentatively TRBD2 (5 bases). Per the germline V gene, CDR1 is SGDLS and CDR2 is YYNGEE. There are 14 residues in the CDR3. Trimming stripped 3 bases from V and 7 bases from J, with 17 bases between. The complete variable domain, with remaining parts taken from reference TRBV9 and TRBJ2-7, reads DSGVTQTPKHLITATGQRVTLRCSPRSGDLSVYWYQQSLDQGLQFLIQYYNGEERAKGNILERFSAQQFPDLHSELNLSSLELGDSALYFCASSARFSEKEQYFGPGTRLTVT.

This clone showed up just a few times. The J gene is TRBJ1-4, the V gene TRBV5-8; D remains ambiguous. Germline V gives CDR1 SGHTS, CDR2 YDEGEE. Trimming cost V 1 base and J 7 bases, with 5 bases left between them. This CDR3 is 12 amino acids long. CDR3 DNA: TGTGCCAGCAGCTTGAATCGTGAAAAACTGTTTTTT. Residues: CASSLNREKLFF.

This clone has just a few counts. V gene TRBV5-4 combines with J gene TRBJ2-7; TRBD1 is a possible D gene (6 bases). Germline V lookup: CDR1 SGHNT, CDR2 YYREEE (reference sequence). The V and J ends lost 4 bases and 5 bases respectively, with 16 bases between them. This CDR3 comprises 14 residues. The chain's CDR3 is CASSPDRSPNEQYF. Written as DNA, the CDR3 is TGTGCCAGCAGCCCGGACAGAAGTCCTAACGAGCAGTACTTC.